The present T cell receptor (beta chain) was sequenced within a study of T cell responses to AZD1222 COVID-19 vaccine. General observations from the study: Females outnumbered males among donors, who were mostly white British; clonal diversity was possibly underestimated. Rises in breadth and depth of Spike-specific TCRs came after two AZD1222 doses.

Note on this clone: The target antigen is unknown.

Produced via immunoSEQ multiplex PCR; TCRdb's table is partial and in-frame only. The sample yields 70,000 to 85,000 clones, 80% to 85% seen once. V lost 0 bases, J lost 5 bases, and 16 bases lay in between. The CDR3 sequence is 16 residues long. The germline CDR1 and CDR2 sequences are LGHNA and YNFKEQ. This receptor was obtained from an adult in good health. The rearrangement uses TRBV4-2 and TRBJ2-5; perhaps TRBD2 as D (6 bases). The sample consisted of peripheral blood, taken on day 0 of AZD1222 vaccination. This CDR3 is CASSQDRASARETQYF. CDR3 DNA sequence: TGTGCCAGCAGCCAAGATAGGGCTAGCGCCCGGGAGACCCAGTACTTC.